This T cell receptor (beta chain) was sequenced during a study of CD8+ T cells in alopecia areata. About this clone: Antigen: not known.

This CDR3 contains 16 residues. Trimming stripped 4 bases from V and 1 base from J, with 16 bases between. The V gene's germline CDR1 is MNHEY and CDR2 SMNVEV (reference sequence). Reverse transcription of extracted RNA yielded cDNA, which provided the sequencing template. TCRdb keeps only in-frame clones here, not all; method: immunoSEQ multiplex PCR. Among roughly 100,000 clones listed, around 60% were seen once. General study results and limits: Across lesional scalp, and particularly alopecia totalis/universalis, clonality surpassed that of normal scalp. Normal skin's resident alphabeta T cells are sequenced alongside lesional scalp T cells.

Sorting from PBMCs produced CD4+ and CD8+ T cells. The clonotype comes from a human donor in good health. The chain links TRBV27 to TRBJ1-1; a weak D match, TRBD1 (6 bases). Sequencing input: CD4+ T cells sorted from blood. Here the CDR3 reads CASSSVGGGGNTEAFF. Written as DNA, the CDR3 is TGTGCCAGCAGTTCGGTAGGGGGAGGCGGGAACACTGAAGCTTTCTTT.